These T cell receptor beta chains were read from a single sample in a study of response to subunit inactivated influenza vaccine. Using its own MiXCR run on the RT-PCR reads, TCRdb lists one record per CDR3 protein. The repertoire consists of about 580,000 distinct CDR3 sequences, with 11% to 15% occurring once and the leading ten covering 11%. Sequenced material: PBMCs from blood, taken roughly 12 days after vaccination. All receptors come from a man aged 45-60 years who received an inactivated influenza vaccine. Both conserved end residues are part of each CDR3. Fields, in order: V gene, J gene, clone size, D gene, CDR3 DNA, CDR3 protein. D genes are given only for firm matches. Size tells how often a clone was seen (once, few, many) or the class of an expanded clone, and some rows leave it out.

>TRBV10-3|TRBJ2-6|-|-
TGTGCCATCAGTGAGATAGGTGGGGCCAACGTCCTGACTTTC
CAISEIGGANVLTF
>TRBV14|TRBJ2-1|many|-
TGTGCCAGCAGCCAAGACCTTGTTGAGCAGTTCTTC
CASSQDLVEQFF
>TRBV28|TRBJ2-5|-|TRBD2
TGTGCCAGCAGCGGGGCGGGCGCGGGAGGTAAAGAGACCCAGTACTTC
CASSGAGAGGKETQYF
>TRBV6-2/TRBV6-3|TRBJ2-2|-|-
TGTGCCAGCAGAACCTCACAGGCCGGGGAGCTGTTTTTT
CASRTSQAGELFF
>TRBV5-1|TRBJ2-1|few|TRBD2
TGCGCCAGCAGCGACGGACTAGCGTTTTCCAATGAGCAGTTCTTC
CASSDGLAFSNEQFF
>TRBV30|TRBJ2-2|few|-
TGTGCCTGGAGTAACACCGGGGAGCTGTTTTTT
CAWSNTGELFF
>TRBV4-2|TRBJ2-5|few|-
TGTGCCAGCAGCCAAGCAACCCAAGAGACCCAGTACTTC
CASSQATQETQYF
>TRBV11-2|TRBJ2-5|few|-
TGTGCCAGCAGCTTAGCTCAGATACAAGAGACCCAGTACTTC
CASSLAQIQETQYF
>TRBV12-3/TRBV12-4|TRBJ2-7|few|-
TGTGCCAGCAGCCTAGACAGGTTAAACGAGCAGTACTTC
CASSLDRLNEQYF
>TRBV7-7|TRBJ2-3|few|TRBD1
TGTGCTAGCAGCTTAGGGACAGGGACCGCAGATACGCAGTATTTT
CASSLGTGTADTQYF
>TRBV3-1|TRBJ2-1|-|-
TGTGCCAGCAGCCAAGATCCCCTGCGGGGGCGCAATGAGCAGTTCTTC
CASSQDPLRGRNEQFF
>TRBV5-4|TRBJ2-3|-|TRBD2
TGTGCCAGCAGCAGGGGACTACGGGGCACAGATACGCAGTATTTT
CASSRGLRGTDTQYF
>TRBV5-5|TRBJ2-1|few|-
TGTGCCAGCAGCTTGTTCTTAGGGGGTTGGAATGAGCAGTTCTTC
CASSLFLGGWNEQFF
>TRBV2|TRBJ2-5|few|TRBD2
TGTGCCAGCAGTGAACAGACCCCGACTAGCGGGAAAGAGACCCAGTACTTC
CASSEQTPTSGKETQYF
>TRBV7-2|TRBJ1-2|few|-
TGTGCCAGCAGAAACCCGGACCTCCGCTATGGCTACACCTTC
CASRNPDLRYGYTF
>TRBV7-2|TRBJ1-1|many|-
TGTGCCAGCAGCCTAACAGGTAGGGGTTCGACTGAAGCTTTCTTT
CASSLTGRGSTEAFF
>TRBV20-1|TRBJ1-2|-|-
TGCAGTGCTTATGGACTCCTTAACTATGGCTACACCTTC
CSAYGLLNYGYTF
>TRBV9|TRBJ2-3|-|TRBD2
TGTGCCAGCAGCGGACTAGCATGGGCAAATACGCAGTATTTT
CASSGLAWANTQYF
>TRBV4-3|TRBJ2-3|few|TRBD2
TGCGCCAGCAGCCCAGGGACTAGTTACTCTAGCACAGATACGCAGTATTTT
CASSPGTSYSSTDTQYF
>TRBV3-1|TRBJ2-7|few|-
TGTGCCAGCAGCCAAAACGGGCGGCGAGAGTACTTC
CASSQNGRREYF
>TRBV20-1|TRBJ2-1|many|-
TGCAGTGCTAGTCAGACGGTCCAGGATGAGCAGTTCTTC
CSASQTVQDEQFF
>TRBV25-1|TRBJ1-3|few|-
TGTGCCAGCAGTGAATATCACGACCACCCCTCTGGAAACACCATATATTTT
CASSEYHDHPSGNTIYF
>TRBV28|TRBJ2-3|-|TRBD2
TGTGCCAGCAGTTTATCTGGACTAGCGGGGGGAGATACGCAGTATTTT
CASSLSGLAGGDTQYF
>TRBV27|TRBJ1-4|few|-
TGTGCCAGCAGTCCCCGTAACGAGGGTGCGACTAATGAAAAACTGTTTTTT
CASSPRNEGATNEKLFF
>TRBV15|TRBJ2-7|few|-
TGTGCCACCAGCAGATACGACAGGAGCTACGAGCAGTACTTC
CATSRYDRSYEQYF
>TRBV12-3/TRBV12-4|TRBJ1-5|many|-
TGTGCCAGCAGTTTAGAGGCAGGGGCTCAGCCCCAGCATTTT
CASSLEAGAQPQHF
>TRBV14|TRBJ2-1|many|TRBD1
TGTGCCAGCAGGTCATTAGGACAGGGGACCTACAATGAGCAGTTCTTC
CASRSLGQGTYNEQFF
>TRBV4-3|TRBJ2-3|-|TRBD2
TGCGCCAGCAGCCAAGAAAGCCTAGCGGGGGGAGATACGCAGTATTTT
CASSQESLAGGDTQYF
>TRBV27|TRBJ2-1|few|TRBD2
TGTGCCAGCAGTAGCAGACTAGCGGCCCTGTCACAGCAGTTCTTC
CASSSRLAALSQQFF
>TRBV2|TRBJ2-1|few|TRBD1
TGTGCCAGCAGTGTTTCGGAAGGGGGCAGTGAGCAGTTCTTC
CASSVSEGGSEQFF
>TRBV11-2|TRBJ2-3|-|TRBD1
TGTGCCAGCAGCCCTCGGGACAGAGTCACCCCTAGCACAGATACGCAGTATTTT
CASSPRDRVTPSTDTQYF